This is a list of T cell receptor beta chains from one sample in a study of T cells in Graves' hyperthyroidism and ophthalmopathy. TCRdb redid the calling of the multiplex PCR reads with MiXCR, one entry per CDR3 protein. The sample lists about 600,000 distinct CDR3 sequences; around 13% were seen once. The sample was blood. The origin of the receptors is a woman aged 45-60 years with Graves' ophthalmopathy. Each CDR3 is given with its conserved first and last residue. D genes are given only for firm matches. Clone size is given for some rows only: seen once, a few or many times, or a class if the clone is expanded.

TRBV2	TRBJ2-4	many	-	15	TGTGCCAGCAGTGAAAGAGGGGTCGCCAAAAACATTCAGTACTTC	CASSERGVAKNIQYF
TRBV20-1	TRBJ2-5	many	TRBD2	15	TGCAGTCAGGACGGGCTAGCGGGAGTCGGGGAGACCCAGTACTTC	CSQDGLAGVGETQYF
TRBV6-2/TRBV6-3	TRBJ2-3	few	TRBD1	15	TGTGCTTGTCGACCGGGACAGGGGTGGTCAGATACGCAGTATTTT	CACRPGQGWSDTQYF
TRBV4-3	TRBJ2-1	-	TRBD1	17	TGCGCCAGCAGCCGTTACCCTGGACAGGGGATGTACAATGAGCAGTTCTTC	CASSRYPGQGMYNEQFF
TRBV7-8	TRBJ2-2	many	-	17	TGTGCCAGCAGCTTAGTAAGGGTTGAGAGGGGCACCGGGGAGCTGTTTTTT	CASSLVRVERGTGELFF
TRBV7-2	TRBJ2-3	many	TRBD2	16	TGTGCCAGCAGCGGGAGACTAGCGGGGGGCACAGATACGCAGTATTTT	CASSGRLAGGTDTQYF
TRBV6-2/TRBV6-3	TRBJ1-1	many	-	16	TGTGCCAGCAGTTACGCAGGACAGATAATGAACACTGAAGCTTTCTTT	CASSYAGQIMNTEAFF
TRBV12-3/TRBV12-4	TRBJ1-3	-	-	17	TGTGCCAGCAGTCCCCCGGGACGATTTTACTCTGGAAACACCATATATTTT	CASSPPGRFYSGNTIYF
TRBV15	TRBJ2-7	many	TRBD2	15	TGTGCCACCAGCAGAGTCCGGACTAGCGGGAGCGAGCAGTACTTC	CATSRVRTSGSEQYF
TRBV19	TRBJ2-7	once	-	15	TGTGCCAGTAGCATTAGTGGGTGGGGCTCCTACGAGCAGTACTTC	CASSISGWGSYEQYF